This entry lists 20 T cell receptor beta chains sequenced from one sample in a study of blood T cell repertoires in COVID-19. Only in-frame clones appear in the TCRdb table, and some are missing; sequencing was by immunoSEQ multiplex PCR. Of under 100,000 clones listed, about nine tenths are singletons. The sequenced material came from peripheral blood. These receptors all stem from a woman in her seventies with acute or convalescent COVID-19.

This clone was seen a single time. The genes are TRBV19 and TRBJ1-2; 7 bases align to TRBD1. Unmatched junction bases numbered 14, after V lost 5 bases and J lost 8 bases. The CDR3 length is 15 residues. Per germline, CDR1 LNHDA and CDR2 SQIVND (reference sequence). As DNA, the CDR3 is TGTGCCAGTAGTCCCGGGTCGGGACAGTTAAAGGGCTACACCTTC. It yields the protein CASSPGSGQLKGYTF. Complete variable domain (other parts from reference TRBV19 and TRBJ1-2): DGGITQSPKYLFRKEGQNVTLSCEQNLNHDAMYWYRQDPGQGLRLIYYSQIVNDFQKGDIAEGYSVSREKKESFPLTVTSAQKNPTAFYLCASSPGSGQLKGYTFGSGTRLTVV.

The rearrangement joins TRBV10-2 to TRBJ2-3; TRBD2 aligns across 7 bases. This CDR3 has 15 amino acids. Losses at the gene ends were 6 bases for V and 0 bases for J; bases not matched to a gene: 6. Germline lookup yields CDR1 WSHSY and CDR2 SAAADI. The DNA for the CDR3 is TGCGCCAGCAGAGGGCTAGCGGTGAGCACAGATACGCAGTATTTT. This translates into CASRGLAVSTDTQYF.

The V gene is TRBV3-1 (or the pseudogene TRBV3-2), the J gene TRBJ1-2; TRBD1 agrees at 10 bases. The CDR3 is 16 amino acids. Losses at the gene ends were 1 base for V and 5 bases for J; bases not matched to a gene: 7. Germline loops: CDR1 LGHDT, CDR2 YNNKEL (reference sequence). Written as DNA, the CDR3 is TGTGCCAGCAGCCAAGGGGGGACAGGGGCCCATTATGGCTACACCTTC. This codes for CASSQGGTGAHYGYTF.

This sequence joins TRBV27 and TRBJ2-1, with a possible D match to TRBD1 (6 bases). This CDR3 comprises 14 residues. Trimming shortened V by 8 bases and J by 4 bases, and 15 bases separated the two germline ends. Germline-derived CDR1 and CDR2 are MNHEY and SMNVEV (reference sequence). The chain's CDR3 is CASSAQGLYNEQFF. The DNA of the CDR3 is TGTGCCAGCTCGGCCCAGGGGTTATACAATGAGCAGTTCTTC.

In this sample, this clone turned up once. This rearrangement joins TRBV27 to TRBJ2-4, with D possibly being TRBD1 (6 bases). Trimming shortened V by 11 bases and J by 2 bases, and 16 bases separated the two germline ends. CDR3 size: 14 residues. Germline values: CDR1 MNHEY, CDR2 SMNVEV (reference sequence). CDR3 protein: CAGNYRDPKNIQYF. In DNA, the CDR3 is TGTGCCGGCAATTACAGGGACCCCAAAAACATTCAGTACTTC.

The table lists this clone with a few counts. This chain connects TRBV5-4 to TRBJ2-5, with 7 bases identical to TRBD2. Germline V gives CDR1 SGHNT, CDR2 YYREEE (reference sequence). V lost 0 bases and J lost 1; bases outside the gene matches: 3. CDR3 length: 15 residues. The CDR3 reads CASSLERDLQETQYF. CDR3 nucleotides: TGTGCCAGCAGCTTGGAGCGGGACCTCCAAGAGACCCAGTACTTC.

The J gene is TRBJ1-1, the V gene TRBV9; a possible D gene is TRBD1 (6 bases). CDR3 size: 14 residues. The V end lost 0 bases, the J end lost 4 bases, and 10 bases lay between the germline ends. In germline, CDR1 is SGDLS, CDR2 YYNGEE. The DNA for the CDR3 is TGTGCCAGCAGCGTAGCAGGGGCCACCACTGAAGCTTTCTTT. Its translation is CASSVAGATTEAFF.

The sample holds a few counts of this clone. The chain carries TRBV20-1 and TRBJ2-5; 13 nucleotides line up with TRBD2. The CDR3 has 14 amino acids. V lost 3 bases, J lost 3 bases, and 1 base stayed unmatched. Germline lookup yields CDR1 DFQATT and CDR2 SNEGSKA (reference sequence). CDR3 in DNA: TGCAGTGCTAGTGGGACTAGCGGGGAAGAGACCCAGTACTTC. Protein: CSASGTSGEETQYF.

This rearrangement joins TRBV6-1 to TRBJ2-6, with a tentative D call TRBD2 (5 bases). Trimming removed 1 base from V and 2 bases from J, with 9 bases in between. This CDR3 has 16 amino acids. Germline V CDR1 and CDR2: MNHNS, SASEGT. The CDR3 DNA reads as TGTGCCAGCAGTGAAGACCGGGGAACTGGGGCCAACGTCCTGACTTTC. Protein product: CASSEDRGTGANVLTF.

The CDR3 is CASSQADRLVYEQYF. The CDR3 DNA sequence: TGTGCCAGCAGCCAAGCAGACAGACTAGTCTACGAGCAGTACTTC. V usage is TRBV3-1 (or the pseudogene TRBV3-2) and J usage is TRBJ2-7, with D tentatively TRBD2 (6 bases). The CDR3 length is 15 residues. The germline CDR1 and CDR2 sequences are LGHDT and YNNKEL (reference sequence). Trimming cost V 1 base and J 3 bases, with 13 bases left between them.

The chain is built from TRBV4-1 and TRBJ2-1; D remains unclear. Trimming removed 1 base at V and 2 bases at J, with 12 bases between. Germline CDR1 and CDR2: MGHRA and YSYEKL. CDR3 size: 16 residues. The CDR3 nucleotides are TGCGCCAGCAGCCAAGGTATTGCCAGGACCTACAATGAGCAGTTCTTC. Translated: CASSQGIARTYNEQFF.

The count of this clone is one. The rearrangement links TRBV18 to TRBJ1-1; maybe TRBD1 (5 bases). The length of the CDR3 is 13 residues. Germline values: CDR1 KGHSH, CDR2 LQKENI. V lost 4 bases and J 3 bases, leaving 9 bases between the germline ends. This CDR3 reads CASSLREDTEAFF. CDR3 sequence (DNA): TGTGCCAGCTCACTCAGGGAGGACACTGAAGCTTTCTTT.

As DNA, the CDR3 is TGTGCCAGCAGCCCCGCTAGCGGGGGGTACAATGAGCAGTTCTTC. Its translation: CASSPASGGYNEQFF. This rearrangement joins TRBV7-9 to TRBJ2-1; 11 bases align to TRBD2. V lost 5 bases to trimming and J lost 4 bases; unmatched junction nucleotides: 4. The CDR3 extends over 15 amino acids. Germline V gene lookup returns CDR1 SEHNR and CDR2 FQNEAQ (reference sequence).

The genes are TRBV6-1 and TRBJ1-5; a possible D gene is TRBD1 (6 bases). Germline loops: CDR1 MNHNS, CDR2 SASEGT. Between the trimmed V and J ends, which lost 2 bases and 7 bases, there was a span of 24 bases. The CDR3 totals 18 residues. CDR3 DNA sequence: TGTGCCAGCAGTGAAAGCTTGACGGGGTCGGTTCAGGGGCAGCCCCAGCATTTT. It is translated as CASSESLTGSVQGQPQHF.

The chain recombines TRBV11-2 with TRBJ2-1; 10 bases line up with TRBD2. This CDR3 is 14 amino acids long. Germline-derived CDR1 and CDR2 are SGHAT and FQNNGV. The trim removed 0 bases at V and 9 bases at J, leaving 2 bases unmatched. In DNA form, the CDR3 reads TGTGCCAGCAGCTTAGATGCTAGCGGGGGTGAGCAGTTCTTC. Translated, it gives CASSLDASGGEQFF.

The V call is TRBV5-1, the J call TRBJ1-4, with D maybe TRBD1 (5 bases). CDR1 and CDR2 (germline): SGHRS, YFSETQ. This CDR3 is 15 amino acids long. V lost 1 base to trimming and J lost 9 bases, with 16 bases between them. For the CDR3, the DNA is TGCGCCAGCAGCTTGAGGTCACAGGAAAGTAAAAAACTGTTTTTT. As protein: CASSLRSQESKKLFF.

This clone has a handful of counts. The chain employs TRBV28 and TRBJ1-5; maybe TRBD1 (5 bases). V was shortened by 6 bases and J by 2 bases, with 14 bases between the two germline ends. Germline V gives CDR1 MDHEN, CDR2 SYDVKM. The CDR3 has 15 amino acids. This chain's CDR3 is CASSKNRQGNQPQHF. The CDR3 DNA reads TGTGCCAGCAGCAAAAACAGGCAGGGCAATCAGCCCCAGCATTTT. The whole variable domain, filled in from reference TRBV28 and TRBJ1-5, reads DVKVTQSSRYLVKRTGEKVFLECVQDMDHENMFWYRQDPGLGLRLIYFSYDVKMKEKGDIPEGYSVSREKKERFSLILESASTNQTSMYLCASSKNRQGNQPQHFGDGTRLSIL.

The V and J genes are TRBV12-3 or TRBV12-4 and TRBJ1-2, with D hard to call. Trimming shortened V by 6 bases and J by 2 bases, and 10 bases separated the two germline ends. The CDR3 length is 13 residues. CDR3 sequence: CASRTLENYGYTF. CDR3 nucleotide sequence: TGTGCCAGCAGAACACTGGAGAACTATGGCTACACCTTC.

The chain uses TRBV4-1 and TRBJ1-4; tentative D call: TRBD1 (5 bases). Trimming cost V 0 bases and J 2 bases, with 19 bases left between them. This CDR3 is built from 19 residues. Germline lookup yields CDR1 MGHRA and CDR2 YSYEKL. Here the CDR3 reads CASSQDRGGVGPTNEKLFF. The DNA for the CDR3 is TGCGCCAGCAGCCAAGATAGGGGAGGTGTGGGACCGACTAATGAAAAACTGTTTTTT.

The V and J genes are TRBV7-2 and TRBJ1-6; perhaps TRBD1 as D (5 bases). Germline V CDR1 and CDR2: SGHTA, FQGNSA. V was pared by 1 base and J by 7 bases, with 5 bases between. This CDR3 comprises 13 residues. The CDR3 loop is CASSLEGNSPLHF. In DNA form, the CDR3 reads TGTGCCAGCAGCTTAGAGGGGAATTCACCCCTCCACTTT.